This T cell receptor beta chain was observed in a study of CD8 T cells in ankylosing spondylitis. This clonotype was seen many times. Its antigen is as yet unknown. Trimming pared 1 base from V and 3 bases from J, leaving 9 bases between. The germline gives CDR1 SGHAT, CDR2 FQNNGV. The CDR3 consists of 14 residues. MiXCR, run by TCRdb on the 5' RACE reads, gives a single entry per CDR3 protein. The table records fewer than 200,000 distinct CDR3 sequences, around a sixth of them present only once. Study results and caveats: Relatively scarce in peripheral blood, disease-linked clones were CD8+. From matched ankylosing spondylitis synovial fluid, disease-linked clones were reportedly recovered at significantly enriched levels.

V is TRBV11-2 and J is TRBJ1-2; D gene ambiguous. The sequencing sample was made of blood, either unsorted or a sorted T cell fraction (not recorded which). The receptor's source is a male donor aged 5-29 years with ankylosing spondylitis or in good health (not recorded which). Written as DNA, the CDR3 is TGTGCCAGCAGCTTAGGGTATGGCGACTATGGCTACACCTTC. Translating it yields CASSLGYGDYGYTF.